This passage covers 20 T cell receptor beta chains from one sample sequenced in a study of response to subunit inactivated influenza vaccine. From the RT-PCR reads, TCRdb called clonotypes with MiXCR, one entry per CDR3 protein. The data contain 500,000 or so distinct CDR3 sequences, approximately 10% of them singletons. The sample consisted of PBMCs from blood, taken about 6 weeks after vaccination. These receptors were obtained from a man in his fifties or sixties who received an inactivated influenza vaccine.

The chain uses TRBV9 and TRBJ2-1; 7 bases are a match to TRBD2. Trimming took 0 bases from V and 0 from J; bases not matched to a gene: 9. The CDR3 consists of 18 residues. Per the germline V gene, CDR1 is SGDLS and CDR2 is YYNGEE. CDR3 protein: CASSVGGPGEGSYNEQFF. CDR3 DNA sequence: TGTGCCAGCAGCGTAGGGGGTCCGGGGGAGGGCTCCTACAATGAGCAGTTCTTC.

The chain joins TRBV9 to TRBJ2-3; D possibly corresponds to TRBD2 (5 bases). V was shortened by 0 bases and J by 0 bases, with 11 bases between the two germline ends. This CDR3 contains 16 residues. Germline-derived CDR1 and CDR2 are SGDLS and YYNGEE. The CDR3 spells CASSVAGSFSTDTQYF. The DNA of the CDR3 is TGTGCCAGCAGCGTAGCTGGGAGTTTTAGCACAGATACGCAGTATTTT.

This clonotype was detected only a few times. The chain combines TRBV19 with TRBJ1-4; D call uncertain. Per the germline V gene, CDR1 is LNHDA and CDR2 is SQIVND (reference sequence). V dropped 8 bases and J dropped 8 bases, with 15 bases sitting between them. CDR3 length: 13 residues. The CDR3 sequence: CASDDGRREKLFF. CDR3 DNA sequence: TGTGCCAGTGACGACGGCCGACGGGAAAAACTGTTTTTT. Full variable domain (missing parts from reference TRBV19 and TRBJ1-4): DGGITQSPKYLFRKEGQNVTLSCEQNLNHDAMYWYRQDPGQGLRLIYYSQIVNDFQKGDIAEGYSVSREKKESFPLTVTSAQKNPTAFYLCASDDGRREKLFFGSGTQLSVL.

V usage is TRBV7-2 and J usage is TRBJ2-3, with TRBD2 as a possible D gene (5 bases). This CDR3 comprises 14 residues. Germline-derived CDR1 and CDR2 are SGHTA and FQGNSA. The V gene lost 3 bases and the J gene lost 3 bases, with 10 bases spanning the gap. The CDR3 is CASSFGGFTDTQYF. For the CDR3, the DNA is TGTGCCAGCAGCTTCGGCGGGTTTACAGATACGCAGTATTTT.

The genes are TRBV7-8 and TRBJ1-1; D is ambiguous. Per germline, CDR1 SGHVS and CDR2 FQNEAQ. The CDR3 runs to 14 residues. Trimming removed 5 bases at V and 1 base at J, with 11 bases between. The DNA of the CDR3 is TGTGCCAGCAGCACCCGGTGGGGGAACACTGAAGCTTTCTTT. Its translation is CASSTRWGNTEAFF.

This clonotype was picked up many times. The gene calls are TRBV3-1 and TRBJ2-7; 9 nucleotides align to TRBD2. CDR1 LGHDT and CDR2 YNNKEL come from the germline V gene (reference sequence). V shed 1 base and J 4 bases; nucleotides not matched to a gene: 5. The CDR3 is made up of 15 amino acids. Here the CDR3 reads CASSQGRLAVYEQYF. The CDR3 DNA reads as TGTGCCAGCAGCCAAGGGCGACTAGCGGTTTACGAGCAGTACTTC.

This chain links TRBV28 with TRBJ2-5; D may match TRBD1 or TRBD2 (6 bases each). CDR1 and CDR2 from the germline V gene are MDHEN and SYDVKM. The CDR3 extends over 16 amino acids. Trimming took 3 bases from V and 4 from J, leaving 18 bases between them. In nucleotides, the CDR3 is TGTGCCAGCAGTTTCGGTAGGGGGGTAGGAGGAGAGACCCAGTACTTC. Translation: CASSFGRGVGGETQYF.

This clonotype was seen repeatedly, ten times or more. The chain recombines TRBV12-3 or TRBV12-4 with TRBJ1-2; D is uncertain. The CDR3 covers 13 residues. Trimming stripped 1 base from V and 8 bases from J, with 11 bases between. As DNA, the CDR3 is TGTGCCAGCAGTTTAGGGAGCTCGGTAGGCTACACCTTC. Its translation is CASSLGSSVGYTF.

The V and J genes are TRBV7-2 and TRBJ2-1, with 13 bases identical to TRBD2. The CDR3 consists of 16 residues. V shed 4 bases and J 8 bases; nucleotides not matched to a gene: 8. Germline loops: CDR1 SGHTA, CDR2 FQGNSA. CDR3: CASSSILAGGPDEQFF. CDR3 nucleotides: TGTGCCAGCAGCTCGATACTAGCGGGGGGGCCAGATGAGCAGTTCTTC.

This chain connects TRBV20-1 to TRBJ1-3, with a possible D match to TRBD1 (6 bases). The germline CDR1 and CDR2 sequences are DFQATT and SNEGSKA (reference sequence). The CDR3 runs to 17 residues. V lost 3 bases and J 0 bases, leaving 18 bases between the germline ends. The CDR3, as DNA: TGCAGTGCTAGCCGGGGGGCTTCCTTATACTCTGGAAACACCATATATTTT. It codes for CSASRGASLYSGNTIYF.

This clonotype was observed a handful of times. The chain uses TRBV7-2 and TRBJ2-1; 8 bases line up with TRBD2. The CDR3 contains 15 residues. Germline CDR1 SGHTA, CDR2 FQGNSA. Germline trimming cut 5 bases from V and 8 bases from J; bases unmatched to any gene: 11. In nucleotides, the CDR3 is TGTGCCAGCAGCCGACTCGGGCTAGCGGGCTATGAGCAGTTCTTC. Residues: CASSRLGLAGYEQFF.

The gene calls are TRBV20-1 and TRBJ2-1; 14 nucleotides match TRBD2. Germline V gene data show CDR1 as DFQATT and CDR2 as SNEGSKA (reference sequence). Trimming at V came to 4 bases and at J to 9 bases, leaving 8 bases not matched to a gene. CDR3 length: 15 amino acids. CDR3 sequence: CSATGTSGSRGEQFF. CDR3 DNA: TGCAGTGCTACCGGGACTAGCGGGAGTAGGGGTGAGCAGTTCTTC.

This clonotype was seen a handful of times. The gene calls are TRBV7-9 and TRBJ1-4; D is ambiguous. CDR3 size: 15 residues. Germline V gives CDR1 SEHNR, CDR2 FQNEAQ (reference sequence). The V and J ends lost 4 bases and 4 bases respectively, with 13 bases between them. The DNA for the CDR3 is TGTGCCAGCAGCTCAGCCTGGAGGGATAATGAAAAACTGTTTTTT. Translated: CASSSAWRDNEKLFF.

This clonotype was counted once. The chain links TRBV7-8 to TRBJ1-1; D remains unclear. This CDR3 is built from 12 residues. The germline V gene encodes CDR1 SGHVS and CDR2 FQNEAQ. The V gene lost 6 bases and the J gene lost 3 bases, with 8 bases spanning the gap. The CDR3 nucleotides are TGTGCCAGCAGTGTTAGGTACACTGAAGCTTTCTTT. It yields the protein CASSVRYTEAFF.

DNA of the CDR3: TGTGCCAGCAGCCCCAAGATGACTAGCCCTTGGAATGAGCAGTTCTTC. This codes for CASSPKMTSPWNEQFF. J is TRBJ2-1 and V is TRBV7-7; 7 bases are shared with TRBD2. The CDR3 is made up of 16 amino acids. The germline gives CDR1 SSHAT, CDR2 FNYEAQ (reference sequence). V was pared by 5 bases and J by 7 bases, with 14 bases of the junction left unmatched.

This clonotype has only a few counts. The chain has TRBV20-1 and TRBJ2-5; TRBD1 might be the D (6 bases). CDR1 is DFQATT, CDR2 SNEGSKA, per germline (reference sequence). Deletions cut 3 bases from V and 1 base from J, with 18 bases between. The CDR3 covers 16 residues. This CDR3 is CSARSGAGVFQETQYF. CDR3 DNA: TGCAGTGCTAGGTCAGGGGCCGGGGTATTCCAAGAGACCCAGTACTTC.

This rearrangement joins TRBV6-2 or TRBV6-3 to TRBJ2-1, with 12 nucleotides matching TRBD2. The CDR3 runs to 15 residues. Germline CDR1 MNHEY, CDR2 SVGEGT. Germline trimming cut 6 bases from V and 7 bases from J; bases unmatched to any gene: 7. The CDR3 here is CASRSSGRATNEQFF. CDR3 in DNA: TGTGCCAGCAGATCTAGCGGGAGGGCCACGAATGAGCAGTTCTTC.

There are many counts of this clonotype. The gene calls are TRBV6-5 and TRBJ1-4; TRBD1 is a possible D gene (5 bases). From germline, CDR1 is MNHEY and CDR2 SVGAGI. The CDR3 contains 12 residues. Trimming took 8 bases from V and 7 from J, leaving 11 bases between them. CDR3 sequence reads: CASGGGPEKLFF. The CDR3 DNA is TGTGCCAGCGGGGGGGGACCTGAAAAACTGTTTTTT.

This clonotype has just one count. This may arise from a read error, as a much more abundant clone is one base away. This chain uses TRBV5-1 with TRBJ2-1; no firm D call. The germline CDR1 and CDR2 sequences are SGHRS and YFSETQ. V was clipped by 4 bases and J by 8 bases, with 16 bases between them. The CDR3 runs to 14 residues. The CDR3 loop is CASSLDGLFDEQFF. The CDR3 DNA reads TGCGCCAGCAGCCTGGACGGGCTCTTTGATGAGCAGTTCTTC.

This clonotype was found many times. The chain joins TRBV20-1 to TRBJ1-5; a possible D gene is TRBD1 (6 bases). V shed 3 bases and J shed 0 bases, with 12 bases lying between them. Germline V gene sequence: CDR1 DFQATT, CDR2 SNEGSKA (reference sequence). The CDR3 contains 15 residues. CDR3 nucleotide sequence: TGCAGTGCTAGTTACACAGGGATTAGCAATCAGCCCCAGCATTTT. Translated: CSASYTGISNQPQHF.